The clone carrying this TCR beta chain was seen a few times. This record belongs to a study of blood T cells in healthy people across ages. Donors each provided 9.5 to 10 milliliters of peripheral blood. Primers used in a second PCR of roughly 6 to 11 cycles were a sample-barcoded 5' primer and a J-beta primer mix. Sequencing recovered at least 3 million CDR3-containing paired-end reads from each sample. TCRdb independently ran MiXCR on the 5' RACE reads; one entry per CDR3 protein. The table records nearly 800,000 distinct CDR3 sequences, roughly 56% of them present only once. Sequenced input: blood. The receptor's source is a man in his forties in good health.

For the CDR3, the DNA is TGTGCCAGCAGCCAAGGAGACGGGAGCTCTAATGAGCAGTTCTTC. Translation: CASSQGDGSSNEQFF. This chain joins TRBV4-2 and TRBJ2-1, with D possibly TRBD2 on 6 matching bases. V lost 1 base and J 7 bases, leaving 14 bases between the germline ends. The CDR3 has 15 residues. The germline gives CDR1 LGHNA, CDR2 YNFKEQ.